This entry lists 3 T cell receptor beta chains sequenced from one sample in a study of cytomegalovirus exposure and HLA in healthy donors (dated by TCRdb to about 2017). Receptor libraries were prepared by the immunoSEQ multiplex PCR assay. For the multiplex PCR, a mixture combining 60 forward primers for TCR Vbeta segments and 13 reverse primers for TCR Jbeta segments was used. Entries here come from immuneACCESS through TCRdb and include only in-frame sequences with V and J called. Some clones fail to appear in such tables; in the studies checked, an unresolved V gene covers under half of the shortfall, and the cause of the remainder is unknown. The sample table shows 120,000 to 150,000 clones, and around four fifths are seen once. More than 0.9% of the sample is held by the ten biggest clonotypes. Sequenced material: PBMCs. The receptors derive from a male donor in good health and CMV-seropositive.

The chain has TRBV6-4 and TRBJ1-1; maybe TRBD1 (5 bases). V shed 2 bases and J shed 4 bases, with 11 bases lying between them. Germline V gives CDR1 MRHNA, CDR2 SNTAGT. This CDR3 spans 14 amino acids. CDR3 sequence (DNA): TGTGCCAGCAGTGACACGGACAAGGGCACTGAAGCTTTCTTT. Translating it yields CASSDTDKGTEAFF.

This rearrangement joins TRBV30 to TRBJ2-5; 8 nucleotides match TRBD1. This CDR3 spans 13 amino acids. Trimming cost V 5 bases and J 5 bases; bases outside gene matches: 7. In germline, CDR1 is GTSNPN, CDR2 SVGIG (reference sequence). The CDR3: CAWDRGPEETQYF. The DNA for the CDR3 is TGTGCCTGGGACAGGGGCCCTGAGGAGACCCAGTACTTC.

A remark on this clone: A junction boundary mismatches the germline segment, possibly from a read error. This sequence joins TRBV4-2 and TRBJ2-1; D is possibly TRBD2 (5 bases). CDR3 length: 14 residues. Germline CDR1 LGHNA, CDR2 YNFKEQ. The CDR3 loop is CASSKEGSYNEQFF. Written as DNA, the CDR3 is TGTGCCAGCAGCAAAGAAGGGAGTTACAATGAGCAGTTCTTC.